This TCR beta chain was sequenced for a study of T cell responses to AZD1222 COVID-19 vaccine. Profiling relied on immunoSEQ multiplex PCR, and the TCRdb table lists in-frame clones only, not all of them. The table includes roughly 99,000 clones, 87% detected once. Findings and limits, study-wide: Across spike, vaccine-associated CD4 TCRs were found, dominant at 160-218 and 743-854. Donor demographics were predominantly white British with a female majority; clonal diversity may be underestimated. The breadth and depth of Spike-specific TCRs increased once two AZD1222 doses had been given.

On this clone itself: The antigen is undetermined.

The sequencing here drew on peripheral blood, taken 28 days after the second AZD1222 dose. This receptor was taken from an adult who received the AZD1222 COVID-19 vaccine.

This CDR3 is CASRGGGGSPLHF. CDR3 coding DNA: TGTGCCAGCAGGGGAGGGGGTGGCTCACCCCTCCACTTT. The genes are TRBV27 and TRBJ1-6, with D possibly matching TRBD1 (6 bases). The germline V gene encodes CDR1 MNHEY and CDR2 SMNVEV (reference sequence). The CDR3 runs to 13 residues. Trimming took off 6 bases at V and 10 bases at J, with 13 bases between the two ends.